A single sample is the source of the 29 T cell receptor beta chains below, sequenced in a study of shared T cell receptors in the human thymus. The method was immunoSEQ multiplex PCR; TCRdb's version includes in-frame clones alone and lacks a portion of them. The repertoire holds 500,000 to 850,000 clones, roughly 86% seen once, with 0.0094% in the top ten. These data are also associated with another study on human thymus T cells.

Sequenced input: thymocytes. Source of these receptors: a boy under two years old with a congenital heart defect.

The chain couples TRBV27 to TRBJ2-3, with TRBD1 identical over 7 bases. The CDR3 runs to 15 residues. Germline V gene sequence: CDR1 MNHEY, CDR2 SMNVEV (reference sequence). V lost 3 bases to trimming and J lost 0 bases; unmatched junction nucleotides: 3. The CDR3 DNA reads TGTGCCAGCAGTTTCCCGGGACAGAGCACAGATACGCAGTATTTT. It yields the protein CASSFPGQSTDTQYF.

This chain links TRBV15 with TRBJ2-5; D may be TRBD2 (7 bases). Germline-derived CDR1 and CDR2 are LNHNV and YYDKDF (reference sequence). This CDR3 comprises 14 residues. V gave up 8 bases and J gave up 3 bases, with 16 bases separating them. CDR3 DNA: TGTGCCACCCGCGGGGGCGTGACGAAAGAGACCCAGTACTTC. Its protein is CATRGGVTKETQYF.

This clone came up once. Germline and junction disagree at one end, which may indicate a read error. The V and J genes are TRBV5-5 and TRBJ2-1; D is ambiguous. The CDR3 sequence is 15 residues long. Germline V gives CDR1 SGHKS, CDR2 YYEKEE (reference sequence). The CDR3 nucleotides read TGTGCCAGCAGGCTGAGGCCATCCTCCGACAATGAGCAGTTCTTC. Protein: CASRLRPSSDNEQFF.

The chain couples TRBV15 to TRBJ2-2; TRBD2 is a possible D gene (6 bases). There are 17 residues in the CDR3. V was pared by 0 bases and J by 5 bases, with 16 bases between. CDR1 LNHNV and CDR2 YYDKDF come from the germline V gene (reference sequence). The CDR3 DNA follows: TGTGCCACCAGCAGAGATCAGGAAGACAGCGGGACCGGGGAGCTGTTTTTT. Translated: CATSRDQEDSGTGELFF.

The chain couples TRBV6-5 to TRBJ2-7; D possibly corresponds to TRBD1 (6 bases). The V end was cut by 2 bases, the J end by 2 bases, with 7 bases between. Germline CDR1 reads MNHEY; CDR2 reads SVGAGI. The CDR3 is 13 residues long. The CDR3 nucleotides are TGTGCCAGCAGTTACGGGGGCACCTACGAGCAGTACTTC. This encodes CASSYGGTYEQYF.

This rearrangement joins TRBV11-2 to TRBJ2-7; 8 bases map to TRBD2. The germline CDR1 and CDR2 sequences are SGHAT and FQNNGV. V was clipped by 0 bases and J by 4 bases; unmatched bases: 8. CDR3 length: 16 amino acids. CDR3 loop: CASSLDRTSNRYEQYF. For the CDR3, the DNA is TGTGCCAGCAGCTTAGACCGGACTAGCAATCGATACGAGCAGTACTTC.

The gene calls are TRBV2 and TRBJ2-4; no reliable D call. This CDR3 has 16 amino acids. V was pared by 6 bases and J by 0 bases, with 15 bases between. Looked up from germline, CDR1 is SNHLY and CDR2 is FYNNEI. DNA of the CDR3: TGTGCCAGCAGCAACAGTGGGCAGGTAGCCAAAAACATTCAGTACTTC. This gives the protein CASSNSGQVAKNIQYF.

CDR3 amino acids: CASSATSGGAFLDEQFF. The CDR3 nucleotides are TGTGCCAGCAGCGCTACTAGCGGGGGGGCCTTTCTCGATGAGCAGTTCTTC. The V and J genes are TRBV14 and TRBJ2-1; 13 nucleotides align to TRBD2. CDR3 size: 17 residues. Germline V gene sequence: CDR1 SGHDN, CDR2 FVKESK. The V and J ends lost 5 bases and 8 bases, in that order; junction bases with no gene match: 12. The full variable domain, its missing parts supplied by reference TRBV14 and TRBJ2-1, is EAGVTQFPSHSVIEKGQTVTLRCDPISGHDNLYWYRRVMGKEIKFLLHFVKESKQDESGMPNNRFLAERTGGTYSTLKVQPAELEDSGVYFCASSATSGGAFLDEQFFGPGTRLTVL.

The chain couples TRBV27 to TRBJ2-7; 12 bases are a match to TRBD2. The CDR3 extends over 19 amino acids. CDR1 and CDR2 from the germline V gene are MNHEY and SMNVEV (reference sequence). J was trimmed by 0 bases and V by 5 bases; bases with no gene match: 14. This chain's CDR3 is CASSGRGTSGFLLSYEQYF. The DNA for the CDR3 is TGTGCCAGCAGTGGCCGTGGGACTAGCGGGTTTCTCCTCTCCTACGAGCAGTACTTC.

The chain combines TRBV27 with TRBJ2-7, with 8 bases that match TRBD2. Trimming removed 6 bases from V and 2 bases from J; junction bases left unmatched: 6. CDR3 length equals 14 residues. Germline CDR1 and CDR2: MNHEY and SMNVEV (reference sequence). CDR3 protein: CASSPRGGPYEQYF. CDR3 nucleotides: TGTGCCAGCAGCCCACGGGGGGGTCCCTACGAGCAGTACTTC.

The V and J genes are TRBV11-2 and TRBJ2-5, with D possibly TRBD2 on 5 matching bases. CDR1 SGHAT and CDR2 FQNNGV come from the germline V gene. Trimming took off 5 bases at V and 0 bases at J, with 22 bases between the two ends. This CDR3 has 18 amino acids. CDR3 sequence: CASSPQAEAGRDQETQYF. The CDR3 DNA follows: TGTGCCAGCAGCCCCCAGGCAGAGGCGGGCAGAGACCAAGAGACCCAGTACTTC.

The chain couples TRBV29-1 to TRBJ2-3; TRBD1 agrees at 10 bases. This CDR3 has 14 amino acids. V gave up 1 base and J gave up 3 bases; unmatched junction bases: 1. CDR1 is SQVTM and CDR2 is ANQGSEA in the germline V gene. The CDR3 protein is CSVEGDRGTDTQYF. In DNA form, the CDR3 reads TGCAGCGTTGAAGGGGACAGGGGTACAGATACGCAGTATTTT.

This chain uses TRBV7-3 with TRBJ1-1; D remains unclear. Trimming left V 0 bases short and J 1 base short, with 6 bases between. In germline, CDR1 is SGHTA, CDR2 FQGTGA. This CDR3 comprises 14 residues. The CDR3 nucleotides are TGTGCCAGCAGCTTAACGCCGGGGAACACTGAAGCTTTCTTT. Its translation: CASSLTPGNTEAFF. The entire variable domain, with the rest obtained from reference TRBV7-3 and TRBJ1-1, is as follows: GAGVSQTPSNKVTEKGKYVELRCDPISGHTALYWYRQSLGQGPEFLIYFQGTGAADDSGLPNDRFFAVRPEGSVSTLKIQRTERGDSAVYLCASSLTPGNTEAFFGQGTRLTVV.

V is TRBV6-1 and J is TRBJ2-7, with 7 bases aligning to TRBD1. CDR3 length: 13 residues. V shed 2 bases and J 6 bases; nucleotides not matched to a gene: 4. Germline assignment: CDR1 MNHNS and CDR2 SASEGT. In DNA form, the CDR3 reads TGTGCCAGCAGTGAAAGGACAGGAACCGAGCAGTACTTC. Translating gives CASSERTGTEQYF.

The chain joins TRBV5-1 to TRBJ1-1, with 9 bases lining up with TRBD1. The CDR3 consists of 19 residues. The germline gives CDR1 SGHRS, CDR2 YFSETQ. Germline trimming cut 0 bases from V and 0 bases from J; bases unmatched to any gene: 12. For the CDR3, the DNA is TGCGCCAGCAGCTTGGTGGGACAGGGAATCGTGGTGGTGAACACTGAAGCTTTCTTT. Residues: CASSLVGQGIVVVNTEAFF. Drawing the rest from reference TRBV5-1 and TRBJ1-1, the complete variable domain is KAGVTQTPRYLIKTRGQQVTLSCSPISGHRSVSWYQQTPGQGLQFLFEYFSETQRNKGNFPGRFSGRQFSNSRSEMNVSTLELGDSALYLCASSLVGQGIVVVNTEAFFGQGTRLTVV.

The V gene is TRBV28, the J gene TRBJ2-1; D gene uncertain. CDR1 is MDHEN and CDR2 is SYDVKM in the germline V gene. This CDR3 has 11 residues. Trimming removed 2 bases at V and 10 bases at J, with 6 bases between. The CDR3: CASSLALEQFF. The CDR3 DNA follows: TGTGCCAGCAGTTTAGCGTTGGAGCAGTTCTTC.

V usage is TRBV5-1 and J usage is TRBJ2-7; 8 bases match TRBD1. Trimming at V came to 1 base and at J to 3 bases, leaving 3 bases not matched to a gene. The CDR3 has 14 residues. Germline V gene sequence: CDR1 SGHRS, CDR2 YFSETQ. CDR3 protein: CASSLTGGNYEQYF. The CDR3 nucleotides read TGCGCCAGCAGCTTGACAGGGGGAAACTACGAGCAGTACTTC.

This chain uses TRBV5-6 with TRBJ2-6; D is perhaps TRBD1 (5 bases). CDR3 length: 16 residues. Germline V gives CDR1 SGHDT, CDR2 YYEEEE. V was cut by 1 base and J by 0 bases, with 8 bases left in between. CDR3 DNA: TGTGCCAGCAGCTTGACAGGTAGCTCTGGGGCCAACGTCCTGACTTTC. Protein sequence: CASSLTGSSGANVLTF.

The V gene is TRBV9, the J gene TRBJ1-2; 9 bases align to TRBD1. Germline trimming cut 4 bases from V and 5 bases from J; bases unmatched to any gene: 9. The length of the CDR3 is 15 residues. Per the germline V gene, CDR1 is SGDLS and CDR2 is YYNGEE. The CDR3 is CASSPDRGAGYGYTF. Here the CDR3 DNA reads TGTGCCAGCAGCCCGGACAGGGGCGCAGGGTATGGCTACACCTTC. Combining the CDR3 with reference TRBV9 and TRBJ1-2 gives the whole variable domain DSGVTQTPKHLITATGQRVTLRCSPRSGDLSVYWYQQSLDQGLQFLIQYYNGEERAKGNILERFSAQQFPDLHSELNLSSLELGDSALYFCASSPDRGAGYGYTFGSGTRLTVV.

The V call is TRBV6-6, the J call TRBJ1-5; 7 nucleotides agree with TRBD1. The CDR3 has 15 amino acids. Trimming at V came to 4 bases and at J to 6 bases, leaving 9 bases not matched to a gene. CDR1 MNHNY and CDR2 SVGAGI come from the germline V gene (reference sequence). Here the CDR3 reads CASSSPTGTTQPQHF. In DNA, the CDR3 is TGTGCCAGCAGTTCCCCGACAGGGACAACTCAGCCCCAGCATTTT.

This rearrangement joins TRBV27 to TRBJ1-5; 8 positions match TRBD1. The J segment lost 1 base and the V segment lost 5 bases, leaving 7 bases of the junction unmatched. Germline loops: CDR1 MNHEY, CDR2 SMNVEV (reference sequence). The CDR3 runs 16 residues. The CDR3 region is CASSPWGQASNQPQHF. CDR3 sequence (DNA): TGTGCCAGCAGTCCATGGGGACAGGCGAGCAATCAGCCCCAGCATTTT.

The rearrangement uses TRBV7-6 and TRBJ2-1; D possibly corresponds to TRBD2 (7 bases). CDR1 and CDR2 from the germline V gene are SGHVS and FNYEAQ. Trimming left V 5 bases short and J 5 bases short, with 19 bases between. This CDR3 spans 16 amino acids. CDR3 nucleotides: TGTGCCAGCAGCCAAGGGGGGGGCAGGGGAAACAATGAGCAGTTCTTC. This gives the protein CASSQGGGRGNNEQFF.

The chain recombines TRBV4-1 with TRBJ2-2; TRBD2 matches 12 bases. The CDR3 runs to 18 residues. The germline gives CDR1 MGHRA, CDR2 YSYEKL. Losses at the gene ends were 0 bases for V and 4 bases for J; bases not matched to a gene: 6. DNA for the CDR3: TGCGCCAGCAGCCAAGATAGGTCTAGCGGGGGGGCCACCGGGGAGCTGTTTTTT. Translating it yields CASSQDRSSGGATGELFF.

The CDR3 region has the DNA TGTGCCAGCAGCTGGGCCCCGGCGGGAGGGCCACGGGAGCAGTACTTC. As protein: CASSWAPAGGPREQYF. This sequence joins TRBV5-6 and TRBJ2-7; 9 bases line up with TRBD2. V lost 3 bases to trimming and J lost 7 bases; unmatched junction nucleotides: 14. The germline gives CDR1 SGHDT, CDR2 YYEEEE. The CDR3 runs to 16 residues.

The chain combines TRBV7-9 with TRBJ2-2; 10 bases line up with TRBD2. The CDR3 consists of 16 residues. With 8 bases clipped from V and 3 bases from J, the junction kept 9 bases outside the gene matches. The germline V gene has CDR1 SEHNR and CDR2 FQNEAQ (reference sequence). This chain's CDR3 is CASRGYTSGDTGELFF. In nucleotides, the CDR3 is TGTGCCAGCCGCGGATACACTAGCGGGGACACCGGGGAGCTGTTTTTT. Complete variable domain (other parts from reference TRBV7-9 and TRBJ2-2): DTGVSQNPRHKITKRGQNVTFRCDPISEHNRLYWYRQTLGQGPEFLTYFQNEAQLEKSRLLSDRFSAERPKGSFSTLEIQRTEQGDSAMYLCASRGYTSGDTGELFFGEGSRLTVL.

J is TRBJ2-1 and V is TRBV7-2; maybe TRBD1 (5 bases). CDR3 size: 16 residues. With 1 base removed from V and 2 bases from J, the gap between germline ends came to 12 bases. CDR1 and CDR2 (germline): SGHTA, FQGNSA. CDR3 nucleotide sequence: TGTGCCAGCAGCTTAGAGGGCACAGGAACCTACAATGAGCAGTTCTTC. This gives the protein CASSLEGTGTYNEQFF.

In nucleotides, the CDR3 is TGTGCCAGCAGCACCCCCGGGGGCCTAACCCAGCGACAGGGAAGGGATGGCTACACCTTC. Encoded protein: CASSTPGGLTQRQGRDGYTF. The chain couples TRBV28 to TRBJ1-2, with TRBD1 matching over 7 bases. V was clipped by 6 bases and J by 6 bases; unmatched bases: 28. This CDR3 contains 20 residues. Germline loops: CDR1 MDHEN, CDR2 SYDVKM.

The chain uses TRBV2 and TRBJ1-2; 7 nucleotides align to TRBD1. CDR1 is SNHLY, CDR2 FYNNEI, per germline. CDR3 size: 15 residues. V shed 7 bases and J 3 bases; nucleotides not matched to a gene: 11. The CDR3 sequence: CASNLWTGRYYGYTF. Written as DNA, the CDR3 is TGTGCCAGCAACCTTTGGACAGGACGGTACTATGGCTACACCTTC.

The chain is built from TRBV5-8 and TRBJ1-1, with a possible D match to TRBD1 (6 bases). The length of the CDR3 is 16 residues. Germline CDR1 reads SGHTS; CDR2 reads YDEGEE. Trimming took off 1 base at V and 1 base at J, with 14 bases between the two ends. This chain's CDR3 is CASSLCDLTGNTEAFF. The CDR3 coding sequence is TGTGCCAGCAGCTTGTGTGATTTGACAGGGAACACTGAAGCTTTCTTT.